This is a list of T cell receptor beta chains from one sample in a study of blood T cell repertoires in COVID-19. Measured with immunoSEQ multiplex PCR; TCRdb has only the in-frame clones, and not every one. This table holds about 310,000 clones, 85% to 90% found once. Sequencing was carried out using PBMCs or T cells enriched from blood (not recorded which). These receptors were obtained from a woman aged 25 to 39 who had recovered from COVID-19. The CDR3 runs from the conserved cysteine through the conserved F or W. Fields, in order: J gene, clone size, D gene, V gene, CDR3 protein, CDR3 DNA. A D gene is named only where the DNA matches it firmly. Rows may omit the clone size; those that give it use once, few, many or a size class.

TRBJ1-2 . TRBD1 TRBV7-9 CASSLLTGQGTYYGYTF TGTGCCAGCAGCTTATTAACGGGACAGGGAACTTACTATGGCTACACCTTC
TRBJ2-7 . . TRBV6-5 CAVTLGSSYEQYF TGTGCCGTAACCTTGGGGAGTTCCTACGAGCAGTACTTC
TRBJ1-1 . TRBD1 TRBV28 CASSPSGQGAGEAFF TGTGCCAGCAGTCCCTCGGGGCAGGGGGCGGGTGAAGCTTTCTTT
TRBJ2-1 . . TRBV27 CASSSNRDEQFF TGTGCCAGCAGTTCAAACCGGGATGAGCAGTTCTTC
TRBJ2-3 . . TRBV24-1 CATSDLRSGTDTQYF TGTGCCACCAGTGATTTGAGATCGGGTACAGATACGCAGTATTTT
TRBJ1-2 . . TRBV18 CASSPVSGGQGYTF TGTGCCAGCTCACCAGTCAGCGGGGGGCAGGGCTACACCTTC
TRBJ2-1 . TRBD1 TRBV11-1 CASSLVGTAYNEQFF TGTGCCAGCAGCTTAGTCGGGACAGCCTACAATGAGCAGTTCTTC
TRBJ2-7 once . TRBV18 CASSRNPEGHEQYF TGTGCCAGCTCGCGCAATCCCGAGGGCCACGAGCAGTACTTC
TRBJ1-5 . TRBD1 TRBV30 CAWGGPRGDQPQHF TGTGCCTGGGGGGGCCCCAGGGGGGATCAGCCCCAGCATTTT
TRBJ1-5 . TRBD1 TRBV6-5 CASRVTGDQPQHF TGTGCCAGCCGGGTGACAGGGGATCAGCCCCAGCATTTT
TRBJ2-7 once TRBD1 TRBV11-2 CASSFLRDSLYEQYF TGTGCCAGCAGCTTTCTCCGGGACAGCCTCTACGAGCAGTACTTC
TRBJ1-2 . TRBD1 TRBV30 CAAKGVGQGWYGYTF TGTGCCGCCAAAGGGGTCGGACAGGGGTGGTATGGCTACACCTTC
TRBJ2-1 . . TRBV4-3 CASSPDYHRGSYNEQFF TGCGCCAGCAGCCCGGACTACCACCGAGGCTCCTACAATGAGCAGTTCTTC
TRBJ1-2 . TRBD1 TRBV6-1 CASSEDRGLDGYTF TGTGCCAGCAGTGAAGACAGGGGGCTCGATGGCTACACCTTC
TRBJ1-4 once . TRBV7-9 CASSLQGATNEKLFF TGTGCCAGCAGCTTGCAAGGAGCAACTAATGAAAAACTGTTTTTT
TRBJ1-1 once TRBD1 TRBV5-5 CASIMDRGGTEAFF TGTGCCAGCATCATGGACAGGGGTGGTACTGAAGCTTTCTTT
TRBJ2-7 few . TRBV6-1 CASSEPADYEQYF TGTGCCAGCAGTGAGCCAGCGGACTACGAGCAGTACTTC
TRBJ2-1 . TRBD2 TRBV6-4 CASSDTTSGYNEQFF TGTGCCAGCAGTGATACGACTAGCGGTTACAATGAGCAGTTCTTC
TRBJ2-1 . . TRBV27 CASSLGADDYNEQFF TGTGCCAGCAGTTTAGGGGCGGACGACTACAATGAGCAGTTCTTC
TRBJ2-7 . TRBD2 TRBV19 CASSPRLAGGPGEQYF TGTGCCAGTAGTCCCAGACTAGCGGGAGGGCCTGGGGAGCAGTACTTC
TRBJ1-5 . . TRBV5-6 CASSFSGHNQPQHF TGTGCCAGCAGCTTTTCAGGGCATAATCAGCCCCAGCATTTT
TRBJ1-5 . . TRBV27 CASSLHQGGQPQHF TGTGCCAGCAGTTTACATCAGGGAGGTCAGCCCCAGCATTTT
TRBJ2-3 . TRBD1 TRBV7-9 CASLRQGIDTQYF TGTGCCAGCCTTAGACAGGGGATAGATACGCAGTATTTT
TRBJ1-2 . . TRBV3-1/TRBV3-2 CASNEATRGLDGYTF TGTGCCAGCAACGAGGCAACCAGGGGTCTTGATGGCTACACCTTC
TRBJ2-1 . . TRBV10-3 CAISESGGEGNEQFF TGTGCCATCAGTGAGTCCGGAGGTGAGGGTAATGAGCAGTTCTTC
TRBJ1-5 . . TRBV5-1 CASSLGVSGATQPQHF TGCGCCAGCAGCTTGGGGGTCTCTGGGGCCACCCAGCCCCAGCATTTT
TRBJ2-3 . . TRBV29-1 CSVEDLGQGQDTQYF TGCAGCGTTGAAGATCTGGGGCAGGGGCAAGATACGCAGTATTTT
TRBJ2-1 once . TRBV9 CASSAQGVFSRGSSYNEQFF TGTGCCAGCAGCGCCCAGGGTGTATTTTCGAGAGGAAGCTCCTACAATGAGCAGTTCTTC
TRBJ1-1 . . TRBV10-1 CASNRGANTEAFF TGCGCCAGCAATCGGGGGGCGAACACTGAAGCTTTCTTT